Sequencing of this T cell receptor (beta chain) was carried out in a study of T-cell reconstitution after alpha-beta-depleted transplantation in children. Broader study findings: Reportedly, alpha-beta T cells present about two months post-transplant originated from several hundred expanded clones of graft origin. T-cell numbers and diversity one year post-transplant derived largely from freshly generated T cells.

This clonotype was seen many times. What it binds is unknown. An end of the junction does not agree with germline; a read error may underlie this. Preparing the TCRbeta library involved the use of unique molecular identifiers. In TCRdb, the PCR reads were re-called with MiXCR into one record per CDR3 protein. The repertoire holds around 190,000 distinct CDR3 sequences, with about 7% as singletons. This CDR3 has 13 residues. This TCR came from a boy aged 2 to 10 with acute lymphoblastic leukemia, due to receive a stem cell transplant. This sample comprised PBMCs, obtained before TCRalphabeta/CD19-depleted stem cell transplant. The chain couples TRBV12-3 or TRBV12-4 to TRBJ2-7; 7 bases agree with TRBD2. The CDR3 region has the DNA TGTGCCAGCAGCCTTGGTCCCAGAGCGGGGTGGCACTTC. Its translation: CASSLGPRAGWHF.